The 5 T cell receptor beta chains listed next were all sequenced from one sample in a study of monozygotic twins with cystic fibrosis. The data were produced by immunoSEQ multiplex PCR, yet TCRdb's version contains in-frame clones alone and is incomplete. The profile shows under 25,000 clones, approximately 98% of them singletons. Input material: blood. Receptor source: a girl between 5 and 17 years old with cystic fibrosis.

J is TRBJ2-3 and V is TRBV5-1; unclear D gene. The CDR3 has 14 amino acids. V lost 3 bases, J lost 4 bases, and 12 bases lay in between. The germline V gene encodes CDR1 SGHRS and CDR2 YFSETQ. In DNA, the CDR3 is TGCGCCAGCAGCTCTCAGGCTAACGCAGATACGCAGTATTTT. Translating gives CASSSQANADTQYF.

The chain recombines TRBV2 with TRBJ2-3; no definite D call. V dropped 9 bases and J dropped 6 bases, with 13 bases sitting between them. The CDR3 length is 12 residues. Germline V CDR1 and CDR2: SNHLY, FYNNEI. The CDR3 region has the DNA TGTGCCAGTCAACCGACCTTTGATACGCAGTATTTT. It codes for CASQPTFDTQYF.

V usage is TRBV6-1 and J usage is TRBJ1-4; 7 bases fit TRBD1. The V gene end was trimmed by 10 bases and the J gene end by 5 bases; junction bases not matched to a gene: 10. The CDR3 runs 14 residues. Germline assignment: CDR1 MNHNS and CDR2 SASEGT. This CDR3 reads CATEMGQQNEKLFF. In nucleotides, the CDR3 is TGTGCCACCGAGATGGGACAGCAGAATGAAAAACTGTTTTTT.

This clone was picked up one time. The chain has TRBV5-3 and TRBJ2-7; D remains unclear. TRBV5-3 is noted as an ORF with a role that remains uncertain. With 3 bases removed from V and 3 bases from J, the gap between germline ends came to 19 bases. This CDR3 has 16 amino acids. The CDR3 region has the DNA TGTGCCAGAAGCTCCTCCCTTTACAGATCTTTCTACGAGCAGTACGTC. This translates into CARSSSLYRSFYEQYV.

In regard to this clone: One junction end does not reproduce the germline sequence, and a read error may be involved. The V and J genes are TRBV4-3 and TRBJ2-3, with 13 bases lining up with TRBD2. Germline V gene sequence: CDR1 LGHNA, CDR2 YSLEER. This CDR3 has 18 residues. CDR3 DNA sequence: TGCGCCAGCAGCCAAGATCCGACTAGCGGGAGGAACACATATACGCAGTATTTT. This encodes CASSQDPTSGRNTYTQYF.